This is a list of T cell receptor beta chains from one sample in a study of T cell repertoires in cytomegalovirus infection. The antigens these receptors bind are not known. TCRdb re-called the reads through MiXCR, storing one row per CDR3 protein. The sample contains 300,000 to 400,000 distinct CDR3 sequences, 25% of which appear only once. The sequenced sample was cultured PBMCs, obtained from culture after CMV antigen stimulation. The origin of the receptors is a human donor in good health (CMV status not recorded). Some clones in this sample may be carry-over from other donors' samples. CDR3s include the opening cysteine and the closing phenylalanine or tryptophan. A D gene is named only where the DNA matches it firmly. A clone size is listed for some rows: how often the clone was seen (once, few, many), or a class if it is expanded.

CDR3 DNA: TGTGCCTGCAATGAGGCGGGGTCCAAAAACATTCAGTACTTC
CDR3 protein: CACNEAGSKNIQYF
V gene: TRBV30
J gene: TRBJ2-4
clone size: .
D gene: .

CDR3 DNA: TGTGCCAGCAGCCAAGTCGCGGGGGAAGAGAACGAGCAGTACTTC
CDR3 protein: CASSQVAGEENEQYF
V gene: TRBV4-2
J gene: TRBJ2-7
clone size: .
D gene: TRBD2

CDR3 DNA: TGCGCCAGCAGCGCCTTGGCGGGAGGGCCTCTCCCTGAGCAGTTCTTC
CDR3 protein: CASSALAGGPLPEQFF
V gene: TRBV4-1
J gene: TRBJ2-1
clone size: .
D gene: TRBD2

CDR3 DNA: TGTGCCAGCAGTAACATTGACGGCGGGCCCCAGCATTTT
CDR3 protein: CASSNIDGGPQHF
V gene: TRBV2
J gene: TRBJ1-5
clone size: .
D gene: .

CDR3 DNA: TGTGCCAGCAGCAGCGGGTATGTTAACGAGCAGTACTTC
CDR3 protein: CASSSGYVNEQYF
V gene: TRBV12-3/TRBV12-4
J gene: TRBJ2-7
clone size: many
D gene: .

CDR3 DNA: TGCGCCAGCAGCCAAGGCCCGTGGGGGCTAGCGGGGAGTTCGGATACGCAGTATTTT
CDR3 protein: CASSQGPWGLAGSSDTQYF
V gene: TRBV4-1
J gene: TRBJ2-3
clone size: .
D gene: TRBD2

CDR3 DNA: TGTGCCAGCAGCTTAATCCGGACAGGGAGGAGCGAGCAGTACTTC
CDR3 protein: CASSLIRTGRSEQYF
V gene: TRBV7-8
J gene: TRBJ2-7
clone size: .
D gene: TRBD1

CDR3 DNA: TGTGCCAGTACAAACAGGGAGATCCAGCCCCAGCATTTT
CDR3 protein: CASTNREIQPQHF
V gene: TRBV19
J gene: TRBJ1-5
clone size: few
D gene: .

CDR3 DNA: TGTGCCAGCAGTTACTCGGCGAATTTCTACGAGCAGTACTTC
CDR3 protein: CASSYSANFYEQYF
V gene: TRBV6-5
J gene: TRBJ2-7
clone size: .
D gene: .

CDR3 DNA: TGTGCCAGCAGCTTTCAGGGAGGAAACACCATATATTTT
CDR3 protein: CASSFQGGNTIYF
V gene: TRBV7-2
J gene: TRBJ1-3
clone size: many
D gene: .

CDR3 DNA: TGTGCCAGCAGCCCGGGTAGGGTGGGCTACGAGCAGTACTTC
CDR3 protein: CASSPGRVGYEQYF
V gene: TRBV7-8
J gene: TRBJ2-7
clone size: many
D gene: .

CDR3 DNA: TGTGCCAGCAGTTACCGCCGGGACAAGAACACTGAAGCTTTCTTT
CDR3 protein: CASSYRRDKNTEAFF
V gene: TRBV6-2/TRBV6-3
J gene: TRBJ1-1
clone size: .
D gene: .

CDR3 DNA: TGCGCCAGCAGCCAAGAGTTGGGGATTGGAAACACCATATATTTT
CDR3 protein: CASSQELGIGNTIYF
V gene: TRBV4-1
J gene: TRBJ1-3
clone size: .
D gene: .

CDR3 DNA: TGTGCCAGCAGGCCGGAACTAGCGGGAGTGGTGCAGTTCTTC
CDR3 protein: CASRPELAGVVQFF
V gene: TRBV6-1
J gene: TRBJ2-1
clone size: .
D gene: TRBD2

CDR3 DNA: TGTGCCAGCAGCGTCATATCCCTAGCGACTCGCACAGATACGCAGTATTTT
CDR3 protein: CASSVISLATRTDTQYF
V gene: TRBV11-3
J gene: TRBJ2-3
clone size: .
D gene: .

CDR3 DNA: TGTGCCAGCAGCCATCCGGTAGCCAAAAACATTCAGTACTTC
CDR3 protein: CASSHPVAKNIQYF
V gene: TRBV7-9
J gene: TRBJ2-4
clone size: .
D gene: .

CDR3 DNA: TGTGCCAGCAGTTACGGGAATCAGCCCCAGCATTTT
CDR3 protein: CASSYGNQPQHF
V gene: TRBV6-6
J gene: TRBJ1-5
clone size: many
D gene: .

CDR3 DNA: TGTGCCAGCAGCCACCTTTTGGGGGCCGGGAACACTGAAGCTTTCTTT
CDR3 protein: CASSHLLGAGNTEAFF
V gene: TRBV5-4
J gene: TRBJ1-1
clone size: .
D gene: .

CDR3 DNA: TGTGCCAGCAGATTCCGGGAATCAGTTGGCTACACCTTC
CDR3 protein: CASRFRESVGYTF
V gene: TRBV12-3/TRBV12-4
J gene: TRBJ1-2
clone size: many
D gene: .

CDR3 DNA: TGTGCCTGGAGTTCCCGGGACAGGGACTTGAATGAAGCTTTCTTT
CDR3 protein: CAWSSRDRDLNEAFF
V gene: TRBV30
J gene: TRBJ1-1
clone size: .
D gene: TRBD1

CDR3 DNA: TGTGCCATCAGTGAGCGCGGGAGGGCCTCCGGGGAGCTGTTTTTT
CDR3 protein: CAISERGRASGELFF
V gene: TRBV10-3
J gene: TRBJ2-2
clone size: once
D gene: TRBD2

CDR3 DNA: TGTGCCAGCAGCTCCAAACGCGCGAACACCGGGGAGCTGTTTTTT
CDR3 protein: CASSSKRANTGELFF
V gene: TRBV7-8
J gene: TRBJ2-2
clone size: .
D gene: .

CDR3 DNA: TGCGCCAGCAGTGAGGGTGGACCCTGGGGTGAGCAGTTCTTC
CDR3 protein: CASSEGGPWGEQFF
V gene: TRBV10-1
J gene: TRBJ2-1
clone size: few
D gene: .

CDR3 DNA: TGTGCCAGCAGTCCTCCCCTCGGAACAGGGGCGGACACTGAAGCTTTCTTT
CDR3 protein: CASSPPLGTGADTEAFF
V gene: TRBV28
J gene: TRBJ1-1
clone size: many
D gene: TRBD1

CDR3 DNA: TGTGCCAGCAGCCCTGTGGGGTTCGGCTACACCTTC
CDR3 protein: CASSPVGFGYTF
V gene: TRBV27
J gene: TRBJ1-2
clone size: .
D gene: .

CDR3 DNA: TGCGCCAGCAGCCAAGGGGCTGAGTGGGAAGAAAAACTGTTTTTT
CDR3 protein: CASSQGAEWEEKLFF
V gene: TRBV4-1
J gene: TRBJ1-4
clone size: .
D gene: .

CDR3 DNA: TGTGCCAGCAGTGACCGCGGACTAGCGGGGGTTCGAGATACGCAGTATTTT
CDR3 protein: CASSDRGLAGVRDTQYF
V gene: TRBV6-4
J gene: TRBJ2-3
clone size: .
D gene: TRBD2

CDR3 DNA: TGTGCCAGCAGCGGACTGTTAGCGGGAGAGGCAAACATTCAGTACTTC
CDR3 protein: CASSGLLAGEANIQYF
V gene: TRBV28
J gene: TRBJ2-4
clone size: .
D gene: TRBD2

CDR3 DNA: TGTGCCAGTAGTTATTCCATTGGGTCCTACAATGAGCAGTTCTTC
CDR3 protein: CASSYSIGSYNEQFF
V gene: TRBV19
J gene: TRBJ2-1
clone size: .
D gene: .

CDR3 DNA: TGTGCCAGCAGTTTACAAAGGCAAGGTGAGCAGTTCTTC
CDR3 protein: CASSLQRQGEQFF
V gene: TRBV12-3/TRBV12-4
J gene: TRBJ2-1
clone size: .
D gene: .

CDR3 DNA: TGTGCCAGCAGTTTAGCGAGGACGGTCAATGAAAAACTGTTTTTT
CDR3 protein: CASSLARTVNEKLFF
V gene: TRBV12-3/TRBV12-4
J gene: TRBJ1-4
clone size: .
D gene: .